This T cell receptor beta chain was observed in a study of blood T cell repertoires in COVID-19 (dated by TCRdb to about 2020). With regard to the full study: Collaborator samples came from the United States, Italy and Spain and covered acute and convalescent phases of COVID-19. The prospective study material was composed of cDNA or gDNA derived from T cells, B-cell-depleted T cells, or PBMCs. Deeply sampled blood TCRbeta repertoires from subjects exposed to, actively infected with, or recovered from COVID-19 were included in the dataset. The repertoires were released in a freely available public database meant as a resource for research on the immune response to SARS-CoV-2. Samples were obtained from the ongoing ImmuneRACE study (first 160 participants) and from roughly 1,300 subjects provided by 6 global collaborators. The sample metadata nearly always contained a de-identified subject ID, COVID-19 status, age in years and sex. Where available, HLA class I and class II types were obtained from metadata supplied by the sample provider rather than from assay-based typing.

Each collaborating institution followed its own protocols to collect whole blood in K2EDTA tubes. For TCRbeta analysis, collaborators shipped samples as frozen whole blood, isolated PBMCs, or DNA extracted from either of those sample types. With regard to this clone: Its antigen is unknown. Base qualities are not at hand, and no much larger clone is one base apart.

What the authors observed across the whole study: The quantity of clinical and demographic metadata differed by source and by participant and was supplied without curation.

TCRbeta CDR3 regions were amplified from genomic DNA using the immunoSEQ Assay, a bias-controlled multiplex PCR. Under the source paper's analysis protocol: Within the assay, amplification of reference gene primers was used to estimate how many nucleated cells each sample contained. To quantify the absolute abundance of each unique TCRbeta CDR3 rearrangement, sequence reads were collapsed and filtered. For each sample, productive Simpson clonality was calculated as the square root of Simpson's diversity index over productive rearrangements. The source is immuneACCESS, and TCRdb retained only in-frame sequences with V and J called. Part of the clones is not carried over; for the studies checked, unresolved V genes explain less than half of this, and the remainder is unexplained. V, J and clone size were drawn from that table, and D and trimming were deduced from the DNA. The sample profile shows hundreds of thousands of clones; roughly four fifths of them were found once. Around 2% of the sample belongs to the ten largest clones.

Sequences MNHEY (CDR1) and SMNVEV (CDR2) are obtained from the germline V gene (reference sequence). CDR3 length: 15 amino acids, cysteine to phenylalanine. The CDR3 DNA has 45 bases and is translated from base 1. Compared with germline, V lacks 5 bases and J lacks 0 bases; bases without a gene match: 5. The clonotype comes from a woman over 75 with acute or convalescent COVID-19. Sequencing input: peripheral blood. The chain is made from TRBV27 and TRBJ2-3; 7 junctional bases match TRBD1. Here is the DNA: TGTGCCAGCAGTACCGGGACAGCTAGCACAGATACGCAGTATTTT. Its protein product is CASSTGTASTDTQYF.